The 27 T cell receptor beta chains listed next were all sequenced from one sample in a study of T cell responses to AZD1222 COVID-19 vaccine. The assay was immunoSEQ multiplex PCR, and TCRdb's table has in-frame clones only and misses some. Here the sample spans about 110,000 clones, approximately 83% being singletons. The sample was peripheral blood, taken on day 0 of AZD1222 vaccination. The receptors shown here come from an adult in good health.

The gene calls are TRBV24-1 and TRBJ1-1; weak D call: TRBD1 (6 bases). The V gene lost 9 bases and the J gene lost 3 bases, with 13 bases spanning the gap. CDR1 and CDR2 (germline): KGHDR, SFDVKD. The CDR3 extends over 13 amino acids. The CDR3 region is CATQRGLHTEAFF. CDR3 bases: TGTGCCACCCAGCGGGGGCTTCACACTGAAGCTTTCTTT.

This chain joins TRBV4-2 and TRBJ1-5; D unresolved. The germline V and J ends were trimmed by 2 bases and 0 bases, with 8 bases remaining between them. This CDR3 is 15 amino acids long. Germline loops: CDR1 LGHNA, CDR2 YNFKEQ. The DNA for the CDR3 is TGTGCCAGCAGCCAATGGGGTAGTAGCAATCAGCCCCAGCATTTT. It codes for CASSQWGSSNQPQHF.

The count of this clone is one. The chain links TRBV15 to TRBJ1-4, with D unresolved. Germline V gene sequence: CDR1 LNHNV, CDR2 YYDKDF (reference sequence). Trimming left V 4 bases short and J 6 bases short, with 12 bases between. The CDR3 is made up of 14 amino acids. The DNA for the CDR3 is TGTGCCACCAGCACGCGGAGTAGCTATGAAAAACTGTTTTTT. Encoded protein: CATSTRSSYEKLFF. The full variable domain, in which reference TRBV15 and TRBJ1-4 provide the parts outside the CDR3, is DAMVIQNPRYQVTQFGKPVTLSCSQTLNHNVMYWYQQKSSQAPKLLFHYYDKDFNNEADTPDNFQSRRPNTSFCFLDIRSPGLGDTAMYLCATSTRSSYEKLFFGSGTQLSVL.

The chain joins TRBV6-4 to TRBJ2-3; D might be TRBD1 (6 bases). Trimming stripped 5 bases from V and 5 bases from J, with 11 bases between. The CDR3 covers 13 residues. Germline-derived CDR1 and CDR2 are MRHNA and SNTAGT. CDR3 nucleotides: TGTGCCAGCAGTATTTTAGGGGGAGATACGCAGTATTTT. Amino acids: CASSILGGDTQYF.

J is TRBJ2-1 and V is TRBV6-5, with TRBD2 identical over 12 bases. CDR3 length: 15 residues. Germline values: CDR1 MNHEY, CDR2 SVGAGI. Germline trimming cut 6 bases from V and 5 bases from J; bases unmatched to any gene: 5. In DNA, the CDR3 is TGTGCCAGCAGGCGGACTAGCGGGGCAAACAATGAGCAGTTCTTC. Residues: CASRRTSGANNEQFF.

This chain connects TRBV10-3 to TRBJ1-1; no reliable D call. Trimming shortened V by 4 bases and J by 1 base, and 10 bases separated the two germline ends. Germline CDR1 is ENHRY and CDR2 is SYGVKD. CDR3 length equals 14 residues. This CDR3 is CAISALTENTEAFF. The CDR3 DNA is TGTGCCATCAGTGCATTAACAGAGAACACTGAAGCTTTCTTT.

V and J are TRBV18 and TRBJ2-7; D possibly corresponds to TRBD1 (7 bases). CDR1 is KGHSH, CDR2 LQKENI, per germline. The V end lost 3 bases, the J end lost 4 bases, and 13 bases lay between the germline ends. CDR3 length: 14 residues. The CDR3 coding sequence is TGTGCCAGCTCACCCCACCAGGGGGGTTACGAGCAGTACTTC. Its translation is CASSPHQGGYEQYF. The whole variable domain, filled in from reference TRBV18 and TRBJ2-7, reads NAGVMQNPRHLVRRRGQEARLRCSPMKGHSHVYWYRQLPEEGLKFMVYLQKENIIDESGMPKERFSAEFPKEGPSILRIQQVVRGDSAAYFCASSPHQGGYEQYFGPGTRLTVT.

This rearrangement joins TRBV2 to TRBJ1-2; no clear D. This CDR3 region has 13 residues. The V and J ends lost 6 bases and 5 bases respectively, with 13 bases between them. Germline V gives CDR1 SNHLY, CDR2 FYNNEI. CDR3 DNA sequence: TGTGCCAGCAGCTATACCGATCGATATGGCTACACCTTC. This translates into CASSYTDRYGYTF. The full variable domain, its missing parts supplied by reference TRBV2 and TRBJ1-2, is EPEVTQTPSHQVTQMGQEVILRCVPISNHLYFYWYRQILGQKVEFLVSFYNNEISEKSEIFDDQFSVERPDGSNFTLKIRSTKLEDSAMYFCASSYTDRYGYTFGSGTRLTVV.

This chain connects TRBV6-1 to TRBJ1-2; 7 bases are shared with TRBD1. This CDR3 contains 15 residues. CDR1 MNHNS and CDR2 SASEGT come from the germline V gene. The V and J ends lost 0 bases and 2 bases, in that order; junction bases with no gene match: 3. The CDR3, as DNA: TGTGCCAGCAGTGAAGCGGACAGGATGAACTATGGCTACACCTTC. Protein sequence: CASSEADRMNYGYTF.

J is TRBJ2-1 and V is TRBV4-1; D is undetermined. V was cut by 0 bases and J by 7 bases, with 10 bases left in between. Germline V gives CDR1 MGHRA, CDR2 YSYEKL. The CDR3 contains 14 residues. The CDR3 sequence is CASSQEWVQNEQFF. As DNA, the CDR3 is TGCGCCAGCAGCCAAGAATGGGTTCAAAATGAGCAGTTCTTC.

The V gene is TRBV18, the J gene TRBJ2-5, with D unclear. There are 14 residues in the CDR3. Trimming left V 2 bases short and J 2 bases short, with 9 bases between. Germline CDR1 and CDR2: KGHSH and LQKENI. CDR3 coding DNA: TGTGCCAGCTCACCAGAGACATCTCAAGAGACCCAGTACTTC. Amino acid sequence: CASSPETSQETQYF.

CDR3 bases: TGTGCCATCAGTGGGAGGGGTGACACTGAAGCTTTCTTT. Translation gives CAISGRGDTEAFF. V and J are TRBV10-3 and TRBJ1-1, with D possibly TRBD1 on 5 matching bases. CDR3 length: 13 residues. Germline-derived CDR1 and CDR2 are ENHRY and SYGVKD. V lost 4 bases and J lost 3, with 9 bases in between.

The chain links TRBV1 to TRBJ2-5; the D segment call TRBD2 is taken from the table without a DNA check. TRBV1 is reported as a pseudogene. The CDR3 has 15 residues. Here the CDR3 DNA reads TGCACCAGCAGCCAAGGAACTAGCGGGTGGGAGACCCAGTACTTC. Its translation: CTSSQGTSGWETQYF.

The rearrangement joins TRBV3-1 (or the pseudogene TRBV3-2) to TRBJ2-5; maybe TRBD2 (7 bases). CDR1 and CDR2 from the germline V gene are LGHDT and YNNKEL (reference sequence). The CDR3 sequence is 14 residues long. Trimming took off 4 bases at V and 5 bases at J, with 14 bases between the two ends. This chain's CDR3 is CASSPLGRGETQYF. In nucleotides, the CDR3 is TGTGCCAGCAGCCCCCTAGGGAGGGGGGAGACCCAGTACTTC.

The CDR3 DNA reads as TGTGCCAGTAGTTCTCCTCCCGGGACAGGGTATAGCGAGCAGTACTTC. Translated, it gives CASSSPPGTGYSEQYF. The chain combines TRBV19 with TRBJ2-7, with 9 bases fitting TRBD1. In germline, CDR1 is LNHDA, CDR2 SQIVND (reference sequence). J gave up 6 bases and V 5 bases, and 14 bases lay outside the gene matches. This CDR3 region has 16 residues.

The chain links TRBV2 to TRBJ2-3; no clear D. CDR1 and CDR2 (germline): SNHLY, FYNNEI. The length of the CDR3 is 14 residues. The germline V and J ends were trimmed by 0 bases and 6 bases, with 10 bases remaining between them. In nucleotides, the CDR3 is TGTGCCAGCAGTGAAGCGATTGCGTCGGATACGCAGTATTTT. This sequence encodes CASSEAIASDTQYF.

J is TRBJ1-1 and V is TRBV7-3; TRBD1 aligns across 7 bases. The CDR3 spans 14 residues. The trim removed 5 bases at V and 0 bases at J, leaving 3 bases unmatched. CDR1 and CDR2 (germline): SGHTA, FQGTGA. Here the CDR3 reads CASSPGQLNTEAFF. For the CDR3, the DNA is TGTGCCAGCAGCCCGGGACAGCTGAACACTGAAGCTTTCTTT.

This rearrangement joins TRBV4-3 to TRBJ2-7, with 8 bases fitting TRBD2. J was trimmed by 3 bases and V by 1 base; bases with no gene match: 5. The CDR3 sequence is 15 residues long. Germline V gives CDR1 LGHNA, CDR2 YSLEER. The CDR3: CASSQGYTSGYEQYF. CDR3 coding DNA: TGCGCCAGCAGCCAAGGATACACTAGCGGCTACGAGCAGTACTTC.

This chain connects TRBV5-4 to TRBJ2-1, with 9 bases identical to TRBD2. Germline trimming cut 3 bases from V and 8 bases from J; bases unmatched to any gene: 9. Germline V lookup: CDR1 SGHNT, CDR2 YYREEE (reference sequence). This CDR3 is 15 amino acids long. CDR3 loop: CASSWDTGLAYEQFF. In DNA, the CDR3 is TGTGCCAGCAGCTGGGACACGGGACTAGCCTATGAGCAGTTCTTC.

This clone came up once. J is TRBJ2-5 and V is TRBV7-2, with D perhaps given as TRBD1 or TRBD2 (5 bases each). The V gene lost 5 bases and the J gene lost 7 bases, with 11 bases spanning the gap. CDR1 is SGHTA and CDR2 is FQGNSA in the germline V gene. This CDR3 has 12 amino acids. The CDR3 protein is CASSEGSGTQYF. The CDR3 DNA reads as TGTGCCAGCAGCGAGGGGTCAGGGACCCAGTACTTC.

This clone occurred once. CDR3 bases: TGTGCCAGCAGCTCCCTCAATCAGCCCCAGCATTTT. As protein: CASSSLNQPQHF. The chain is built from TRBV28 and TRBJ1-5; the D is unclear. The germline gives CDR1 MDHEN, CDR2 SYDVKM. V was shortened by 6 bases and J by 3 bases, with 6 bases between the two germline ends. This CDR3 comprises 12 residues. Drawing the rest from reference TRBV28 and TRBJ1-5, the complete variable domain is DVKVTQSSRYLVKRTGEKVFLECVQDMDHENMFWYRQDPGLGLRLIYFSYDVKMKEKGDIPEGYSVSREKKERFSLILESASTNQTSMYLCASSSLNQPQHFGDGTRLSIL.

This rearrangement joins TRBV6-5 to TRBJ2-7; 9 bases are shared with TRBD2. The germline V gene has CDR1 MNHEY and CDR2 SVGAGI. The CDR3 has 13 amino acids. With V trimmed by 10 bases and J by 2 bases, 6 bases remained unmatched. Here the CDR3 reads CATSLAGAYEQYF. The DNA for the CDR3 is TGTGCCACCTCCTTAGCGGGAGCCTACGAGCAGTACTTC.

V is TRBV6-5 and J is TRBJ2-7; 7 bases are shared with TRBD1. V lost 5 bases to trimming and J lost 4 bases; unmatched junction nucleotides: 5. CDR3 length equals 13 residues. Germline V CDR1 and CDR2: MNHEY, SVGAGI. CDR3 coding DNA: TGTGCCAGCAGTCGGGACAGAAAATACGAGCAGTACTTC. Encoded protein: CASSRDRKYEQYF.

The genes are TRBV2 and TRBJ2-7; D gene unclear. The V end lost 8 bases, the J end lost 6 bases, and 14 bases lay between the germline ends. Germline CDR1 SNHLY, CDR2 FYNNEI. There are 12 residues in the CDR3. CDR3 region: CASGKGQVEQYF. CDR3 sequence (DNA): TGTGCCAGCGGGAAAGGCCAGGTCGAGCAGTACTTC.

The V and J genes are TRBV18 and TRBJ2-7, with D perhaps TRBD2 (5 bases). Germline CDR1 KGHSH, CDR2 LQKENI. There are 12 residues in the CDR3. With 2 bases removed from V and 3 bases from J, the gap between germline ends came to 5 bases. In nucleotides, the CDR3 is TGTGCCAGCTCACCAGAGGGCTACGAGCAGTACTTC. It yields the protein CASSPEGYEQYF.

The chain joins TRBV19 to TRBJ1-1; D remains unclear. This CDR3 has 13 amino acids. Trimming shortened V by 5 bases and J by 0 bases, and 7 bases separated the two germline ends. CDR1 and CDR2 (germline): LNHDA, SQIVND (reference sequence). Here the CDR3 reads CASSDRLNTEAFF. In DNA form, the CDR3 reads TGTGCCAGTAGTGACCGATTGAACACTGAAGCTTTCTTT.

The chain is built from TRBV5-1 and TRBJ2-5; 16 positions agree with TRBD2. The CDR3 extends over 16 amino acids. The J segment lost 8 bases and the V segment lost 5 bases, leaving 9 bases of the junction unmatched. CDR1 and CDR2 from the germline V gene are SGHRS and YFSETQ. CDR3 DNA sequence: TGCGCCAGCAGACCTGGGACTAGCGGGAGGGTTTTTACCCAGTACTTC. It specifies CASRPGTSGRVFTQYF. Together with reference TRBV5-1 and TRBJ2-5, the CDR3 gives the full variable domain: KAGVTQTPRYLIKTRGQQVTLSCSPISGHRSVSWYQQTPGQGLQFLFEYFSETQRNKGNFPGRFSGRQFSNSRSEMNVSTLELGDSALYLCASRPGTSGRVFTQYFGPGTRLLVL.